The 23 T cell receptor beta chains presented below share a single source sample, sequenced in a study of control samples from healthy donors and cancer patients. Libraries were prepared by immunoSEQ multiplex PCR; TCRdb keeps only in-frame clonotypes and omits some of them. In the table there are some 160,000 clones, under 90% of which are singletons. Sequenced material: blood. Receptors originate from a young man in good health.

This sequence joins TRBV14 and TRBJ2-7, with D possibly matching TRBD2 (6 bases). V lost 0 bases and J lost 6, with 9 bases in between. CDR1 is SGHDN, CDR2 FVKESK, per germline. CDR3 length equals 13 residues. CDR3 sequence: CASSQDLGGEQYF. DNA for the CDR3: TGTGCCAGCAGCCAAGACCTCGGGGGCGAGCAGTACTTC.

This clone showed up just a few times. CDR3 nucleotides: TGCAGTGCTAGTATGACAGGGGGAGAGACCCAGTACTTC. It is translated as CSASMTGGETQYF. The chain uses TRBV20-1 and TRBJ2-5; TRBD1 matches 9 bases. Germline-derived CDR1 and CDR2 are DFQATT and SNEGSKA (reference sequence). Losses at the gene ends were 3 bases for V and 4 bases for J; bases not matched to a gene: 3. CDR3 size: 13 residues.

The chain links TRBV2 to TRBJ1-4; 7 bases fit TRBD1. The germline V gene has CDR1 SNHLY and CDR2 FYNNEI. The CDR3 runs 15 residues. The J segment lost 7 bases and the V segment lost 8 bases, leaving 13 bases of the junction unmatched. The CDR3 is CASGRQGRAGEKLFF. The CDR3 bases are TGTGCCAGCGGGAGACAGGGAAGGGCGGGTGAAAAACTGTTTTTT.

This clone was detected only once. The genes are TRBV29-1 and TRBJ2-3; no firm D call. The germline V and J ends were trimmed by 4 bases and 0 bases, with 8 bases remaining between them. Per the germline V gene, CDR1 is SQVTM and CDR2 is ANQGSEA. This CDR3 has 13 amino acids. CDR3 sequence reads: CSVVPSSTDTQYF. The CDR3 nucleotides are TGCAGCGTTGTGCCTTCTAGCACAGATACGCAGTATTTT.

V is TRBV6-1 and J is TRBJ2-6; D unclear. The CDR3 has 12 residues. In germline, CDR1 is MNHNS, CDR2 SASEGT. V lost 1 base, J lost 9 bases, and 4 bases lay in between. The CDR3 region is CASSEGFNVLTF. In DNA form, the CDR3 reads TGTGCCAGCAGTGAAGGCTTCAACGTCCTGACTTTC.

The V call is TRBV6-2 or TRBV6-3, the J call TRBJ2-7; possibly TRBD2 for D (5 bases). In germline, CDR1 is MNHEY, CDR2 SVGEGT. Trimming shortened V by 6 bases and J by 2 bases, and 14 bases separated the two germline ends. The CDR3 sequence is 14 residues long. CDR3 sequence: CASSSDWETYEQYF. In DNA, the CDR3 is TGTGCCAGCAGCTCCGACTGGGAGACCTACGAGCAGTACTTC.

The rearrangement uses TRBV5-1 and TRBJ2-1; 7 nucleotides align to TRBD1. CDR3 size: 14 residues. Germline CDR1 SGHRS, CDR2 YFSETQ. Trimming cost V 4 bases and J 9 bases; bases outside gene matches: 10. The CDR3 protein is CASSPRAGGFEQFF. CDR3 DNA: TGCGCCAGCAGCCCGAGGGCAGGGGGATTTGAGCAGTTCTTC.

The J gene is TRBJ2-7, the V gene TRBV5-1, with a tentative D call TRBD1 (6 bases). The germline V gene has CDR1 SGHRS and CDR2 YFSETQ. The CDR3 is 13 amino acids. Trimming took off 6 bases at V and 3 bases at J, with 13 bases between the two ends. CDR3 bases: TGCGCCAGCACCCCGGGACAAAACTACGAGCAGTACTTC. Its protein is CASTPGQNYEQYF. Drawing the rest from reference TRBV5-1 and TRBJ2-7, the complete variable domain is KAGVTQTPRYLIKTRGQQVTLSCSPISGHRSVSWYQQTPGQGLQFLFEYFSETQRNKGNFPGRFSGRQFSNSRSEMNVSTLELGDSALYLCASTPGQNYEQYFGPGTRLTVT.

Here the CDR3 reads CAISDRQTYEQYF. The CDR3 bases are TGTGCCATCAGTGATAGGCAAACCTACGAGCAGTACTTC. The genes are TRBV10-3 and TRBJ2-7; unclear D gene. This CDR3 has 13 amino acids. CDR1 is ENHRY, CDR2 SYGVKD, per germline. Trimming pared 3 bases from V and 2 bases from J, leaving 8 bases between.

This clone showed up just once. The chain uses TRBV12-3 or TRBV12-4 and TRBJ1-1; 7 bases are shared with TRBD1. J gave up 4 bases and V 6 bases, and 5 bases lay outside the gene matches. CDR3 length: 13 amino acids. CDR3 coding DNA: TGTGCCAGCAGCCTGGGACAGAGCACTGAAGCTTTCTTT. It translates to CASSLGQSTEAFF.

The genes are TRBV7-6 and TRBJ2-2, with a possible D match to TRBD1 (5 bases). Germline V CDR1 and CDR2: SGHVS, FNYEAQ. The CDR3 consists of 14 residues. Trimming pared 7 bases from V and 0 bases from J, leaving 9 bases between. The CDR3: CASTATANTGELFF. The DNA of the CDR3 is TGTGCCAGCACCGCGACAGCGAACACCGGGGAGCTGTTTTTT.

The CDR3: CASSRRIRNQPQHF. CDR3 coding DNA: TGTGCCAGCAGCCGCCGGATACGCAATCAGCCCCAGCATTTT. This chain links TRBV3-1 (or the pseudogene TRBV3-2) with TRBJ1-5; D is undetermined. The CDR3 length is 14 residues. V gave up 4 bases and J gave up 2 bases, with 9 bases separating them. Looked up from germline, CDR1 is LGHDT and CDR2 is YNNKEL (reference sequence).

V is TRBV5-6 and J is TRBJ2-5; TRBD2 matches at 7 bases. Trimming cost V 4 bases and J 3 bases; bases outside gene matches: 3. CDR3 size: 13 residues. Germline CDR1 SGHDT, CDR2 YYEEEE. The CDR3 reads CASSEGLEETQYF. The CDR3 coding sequence is TGTGCCAGCAGCGAAGGACTAGAAGAGACCCAGTACTTC.

CDR3 sequence reads: CASSLFSLPNEKLFF. CDR3 sequence (DNA): TGTGCCAGCAGCTTATTTTCCCTACCTAATGAAAAACTGTTTTTT. The chain recombines TRBV7-2 with TRBJ1-4; D is uncertain. Germline lookup yields CDR1 SGHTA and CDR2 FQGNSA. The CDR3 consists of 15 residues. Between the trimmed V and J ends, which lost 2 bases and 3 bases, there was a span of 10 bases.

The chain uses TRBV6-6 and TRBJ2-2, with a tentative D call TRBD2 (7 bases). V dropped 6 bases and J dropped 1 base, with 15 bases sitting between them. This CDR3 contains 16 residues. CDR1 is MNHNY, CDR2 SVGAGI, per germline (reference sequence). The CDR3 region has the DNA TGTGCCAGCAGGAGGGGGGTAGCGGGGAACACCGGGGAGCTGTTTTTT. The encoded protein is CASRRGVAGNTGELFF.

This clone was detected once. CDR3 sequence: CASSQGGSYNEQFF. The CDR3 DNA sequence: TGCGCCAGCAGCCAGGGAGGCTCCTACAATGAGCAGTTCTTC. The chain joins TRBV4-3 to TRBJ2-1; a weak D match, TRBD2 (6 bases). The V end was cut by 3 bases, the J end by 0 bases, with 6 bases between. The CDR3 is 14 amino acids. Germline V CDR1 and CDR2: LGHNA, YSLEER.

This chain connects TRBV20-1 to TRBJ1-4; D not certain. The CDR3 covers 11 residues. V was cut by 5 bases and J by 8 bases, with 9 bases left in between. Germline CDR1 DFQATT, CDR2 SNEGSKA (reference sequence). CDR3 coding DNA: TGCAGTGCTGACTGGAGAGAAAAACTGTTTTTT. It translates to CSADWREKLFF.

The V and J genes are TRBV4-1 and TRBJ1-2; no firm D call. CDR1 and CDR2 (germline): MGHRA, YSYEKL. The CDR3 is 14 residues long. The ends were cut back, 0 bases at V and 4 bases at J, with 9 bases in the middle. Written as DNA, the CDR3 is TGCGCCAGCAGCCAAGAACGGGCAGGCTATGGCTACACCTTC. The encoded protein is CASSQERAGYGYTF.

The chain has TRBV13 and TRBJ2-3; 10 nucleotides align to TRBD2. CDR1 PRHDT and CDR2 FYEKMQ come from the germline V gene (reference sequence). The CDR3 length is 17 residues. Trimming removed 0 bases from V and 2 bases from J; junction bases left unmatched: 5. Here the CDR3 reads CASSLGLAGGTTDTQYF. The DNA for the CDR3 is TGTGCCAGCAGCTTAGGTTTAGCGGGAGGAACCACAGATACGCAGTATTTT.

This chain links TRBV4-3 with TRBJ2-2; 10 bases line up with TRBD2. This CDR3 contains 18 residues. The V gene end was trimmed by 1 base and the J gene end by 4 bases; junction bases not matched to a gene: 9. Germline CDR1 is LGHNA and CDR2 is YSLEER. The CDR3 DNA is TGCGCCAGCAGCCAAGCCCTAGCGGGAGATAGGGGCACCGGGGAGCTGTTTTTT. Protein product: CASSQALAGDRGTGELFF.

The CDR3 here is CASSVGNTDTQYF. For the CDR3, the DNA is TGTGCCAGCAGCGTTGGGAACACAGATACGCAGTATTTT. The chain couples TRBV7-2 to TRBJ2-3, with D hard to call. Germline V gene data show CDR1 as SGHTA and CDR2 as FQGNSA. The CDR3 contains 13 residues. V shed 5 bases and J shed 2 bases, with 8 bases lying between them.

In this sample, this clone turned up once. This chain joins TRBV6-6 and TRBJ1-2; D gene unclear. Trimming cost V 6 bases and J 9 bases, with 14 bases left between them. Germline values: CDR1 MNHNY, CDR2 SVGAGI (reference sequence). The CDR3 spans 12 residues. This CDR3 reads CASSPMMGSYTF. The CDR3 DNA follows: TGTGCCAGCAGCCCCATGATGGGGAGCTACACCTTC.

The rearrangement joins TRBV19 to TRBJ1-1; TRBD1 aligns across 9 bases. The CDR3 length is 16 residues. In germline, CDR1 is LNHDA, CDR2 SQIVND (reference sequence). The junction had 13 bases not matched to a gene; V was cut back by 6 bases and J by 5 bases. The CDR3 here is CASRRPGTGIWTEAFF. The CDR3 DNA follows: TGTGCCAGTAGACGTCCCGGGACAGGGATATGGACTGAAGCTTTCTTT.